These 6 T cell receptor beta chains originate from one sample sequenced in a study of control samples from healthy donors and cancer patients. Using immunoSEQ multiplex PCR, the repertoire was profiled, and TCRdb retains in-frame clones only, with some absent. This sample carries about 120,000 clones, around nine tenths of them seen once, and the ten largest clones take roughly an eighth. Sequenced: blood. The receptors shown here come from a man aged 30-40 years in good health.

The V gene is TRBV15, the J gene TRBJ2-1; no definite D call. From germline, CDR1 is LNHNV and CDR2 YYDKDF (reference sequence). Trimming stripped 3 bases from V and 9 bases from J, with 15 bases between. The CDR3 length is 14 residues. CDR3 DNA: TGTGCCACCAGCAGTCACCTAGGGCCGGCTGAGCAGTTCTTC. Protein: CATSSHLGPAEQFF.

The chain links TRBV6-5 to TRBJ1-4; maybe TRBD1 (5 bases). This CDR3 has 15 amino acids. Trimming removed 5 bases from V and 10 bases from J, with 20 bases in between. The germline V gene has CDR1 MNHEY and CDR2 SVGAGI. The CDR3 spells CASSNLLGQGGKLFF. CDR3 DNA sequence: TGTGCCAGCAGTAACCTTCTAGGGCAGGGAGGAAAACTGTTTTTT.

This clone came up a few times. The J gene is TRBJ2-5, the V gene TRBV5-1, with D perhaps matching TRBD1 (5 bases). The CDR3 is made up of 13 amino acids. Germline V gene sequence: CDR1 SGHRS, CDR2 YFSETQ. V lost 7 bases and J lost 7, with 17 bases in between. CDR3 nucleotides: TGCGCCAGCTCTCCGGACGGCCAGGGGACCCAGTACTTC. Translating it yields CASSPDGQGTQYF.

The gene calls are TRBV6-7 and TRBJ1-4; TRBD1 agrees at 8 bases. TRBV6-7 is annotated as an ORF whose role is uncertain. V shed 5 bases, J shed 5 bases, and the junction held 7 bases outside the gene matches. This CDR3 contains 15 residues. CDR3: CASSIGQGRNEKLFF. In DNA form, the CDR3 reads TGTGCCAGCAGTATCGGACAGGGTCGGAATGAAAAACTGTTTTTT.

V gene TRBV9 combines with J gene TRBJ1-4, with 9 nucleotides matching TRBD1. The junction had 7 bases not matched to a gene; V was cut back by 5 bases and J by 8 bases. From germline, CDR1 is SGDLS and CDR2 YYNGEE. The CDR3 loop spans 14 amino acids. This chain's CDR3 is CASSSGTGNEKLFF. The CDR3 region has the DNA TGTGCCAGCAGTTCCGGGACAGGGAACGAAAAACTGTTTTTT.

This clone has a handful of counts. The V gene is TRBV6-5, the J gene TRBJ1-1; D not resolved. Germline assignment: CDR1 MNHEY and CDR2 SVGAGI. V lost 5 bases to trimming and J lost 1 base, with 5 bases between them. The CDR3 contains 12 residues. The CDR3 coding sequence is TGTGCCAGCAGTCCCGGGAACACTGAAGCTTTCTTT. It codes for CASSPGNTEAFF.